The rows below give T cell receptor beta chains drawn from one sample of a study of shared clonotypes between healthy human individuals. Assay: immunoSEQ multiplex PCR; the TCRdb copy retains only in-frame clones and omits some. The data contain about 980,000 clones, approximately 76% of them seen just once; the ten biggest clones take up about 1.5%. The sample comprised memory CD4+ T cells sorted from blood. The receptors stem from a man between 18 and 35 years old in good health. CDR3s include the opening cysteine and the closing phenylalanine or tryptophan. Fields, in order: V gene, J gene, CDR3 protein.

TRBV7-8	TRBJ1-5	CASSLEARQPQHF
TRBV9	TRBJ2-5	CASSLVLGGQETQYF
TRBV30	TRBJ1-2	CAWSRNLYGYTF
TRBV5-1	TRBJ2-6	CASSWRGPDSGANVLTF
TRBV19	TRBJ2-7	CASSMSGNYEQYF
TRBV5-1	TRBJ2-7	CASSLLAGGQVEQYF
TRBV7-6	TRBJ2-1	CASSYNRDEQFF
TRBV5-1	TRBJ1-1	CASSPGPLINTEAFF
TRBV2	TRBJ2-5	CASRETGPQETQYF
TRBV6-1	TRBJ2-7	CASSEILAGWLYEQYF
TRBV6-1	TRBJ1-3	CASSETTPPAGNTIYF
TRBV6-1	TRBJ1-4	CASTEHPAGNEKLFF
TRBV7-2	TRBJ2-7	CASSLLTSGRPYEQYF
TRBV19	TRBJ1-4	CASSISGQGEKLFF
TRBV27	TRBJ1-5	CASSWGTGVNQPQHF
TRBV5-1	TRBJ2-1	CASSEDRGKYNEQFF
TRBV6-5	TRBJ1-6	CASTGGSYNSPLHF
TRBV5-6	TRBJ2-1	CASRQEPGLAGVEQFF
TRBV12-2	TRBJ2-7	CASRRKRVVSYEQYF
TRBV7-8	TRBJ2-5	CASSRGLVVGSETQYF
TRBV11-3	TRBJ2-1	CASSLDFGSYNEQFF
TRBV18	TRBJ1-6	CASSPGVGNSPLHF
TRBV5-6	TRBJ1-5	CASSLVGTGMAQHF
TRBV5-4	TRBJ2-2	CASSPTSGKELFF
TRBV6-1	TRBJ2-2	CASRRTVNTGELFF
TRBV29-1	TRBJ1-6	CSVRLSASSPLHF
TRBV6-6	TRBJ1-1	CASSYPYSVSGPEAFF
TRBV10-2	TRBJ1-6	CASSGQENSPLHF
TRBV18	TRBJ2-2	CASSRRGDTGELFF
TRBV30	TRBJ1-1	CACQTGRVTSLNTEAFF
TRBV11-2	TRBJ2-5	CASRAPSGGGTQYF
TRBV6-1	TRBJ2-7	CASSVRLAGLSYEQYF
TRBV18	TRBJ2-1	CASSLPALAGGFYYNEQFF
TRBV5-1	TRBJ1-1	CASSFEMNTEAFF
TRBV6-1	TRBJ1-1	CASSEAPRGHTEAFF
TRBV28	TRBJ1-2	CASSAGTGGWGSYGYTF
TRBV15	TRBJ2-5	CATSNQGQGMVRTQYF
TRBV18	TRBJ1-4	CASRKQGAQEKLFF
TRBV7-2	TRBJ1-2	CASSIGHPNYGYTF
TRBV11-2	TRBJ1-1	CASSLANTEAFF
TRBV6-4	TRBJ2-7	CASSDRYEQYF
TRBV30	TRBJ1-5	CAWSTQGAGQPQHF
TRBV13	TRBJ1-1	CASSLGRGPSSEAFF
TRBV5-1	TRBJ2-1	CASSLSGSHGNEQFF
TRBV10-2	TRBJ2-2	CASNPSGGAVTGELFF